In this sample, the clone carrying this T cell receptor beta chain turned up a few times. Here immunoSEQ multiplex PCR was the method, and the copy in TCRdb shows in-frame clones only, minus some. The sample includes about 160,000 clones, about 90% of them seen just once. These data belong to a study of T cell responses to AZD1222 COVID-19 vaccine. In germline, CDR1 is LNHDA, CDR2 SQIVND (reference sequence). The length of the CDR3 is 13 residues. Trimming pared 5 bases from V and 6 bases from J, leaving 14 bases between. The chain employs TRBV19 and TRBJ2-7; D remains ambiguous. The sample consisted of peripheral blood, taken on day 0 of MenACWY control vaccination. The clonotype originates from an adult in good health. CDR3 protein: CASSAPPAPEQYF. The CDR3 DNA reads as TGTGCCAGTAGTGCTCCCCCCGCCCCCGAGCAGTACTTC.